Shown below are 27 T cell receptor beta chains from a single sample sequenced in a study of cytomegalovirus exposure and HLA in healthy donors. PCR involved 60 Vbeta and 13 Jbeta primers. TCRdb's copy holds only in-frame clones and misses some; the assay was immunoSEQ multiplex PCR. In the table there are around 100,000 clones, roughly 80% of which are singletons. Sequencing was done on a sample of PBMCs. Receptors were obtained from a man between 50 and 59 years old in good health and CMV-seropositive.

The chain recombines TRBV27 with TRBJ2-3; 9 bases agree with TRBD2. The ends lost 5 bases at V and 2 bases at J; junction bases unmatched: 8. Germline V gene data show CDR1 as MNHEY and CDR2 as SMNVEV (reference sequence). This CDR3 has 16 residues. CDR3 nucleotides: TGTGCCAGCAGTCGCAAAGCGGGAGGAACCACAGATACGCAGTATTTT. The encoded protein is CASSRKAGGTTDTQYF.

The chain employs TRBV10-3 and TRBJ2-3; maybe TRBD2 (5 bases). Germline V gene data show CDR1 as ENHRY and CDR2 as SYGVKD. CDR3 length: 14 residues. Trimming pared 3 bases from V and 4 bases from J, leaving 11 bases between. The CDR3 DNA reads as TGTGCCATCAGTGATCCCGGGATGGCAGATACGCAGTATTTT. Protein: CAISDPGMADTQYF.

V usage is TRBV6-6 and J usage is TRBJ1-5; 7 nucleotides align to TRBD1. The V gene end was trimmed by 5 bases and the J gene end by 0 bases; junction bases not matched to a gene: 4. In germline, CDR1 is MNHNY, CDR2 SVGAGI (reference sequence). The CDR3 length is 15 residues. Written as DNA, the CDR3 is TGTGCCAGCAGTAGACAGGGATCTAGCAATCAGCCCCAGCATTTT. Amino acid sequence: CASSRQGSSNQPQHF.

The chain recombines TRBV5-4 with TRBJ1-2; D is possibly TRBD1 (6 bases). CDR3 size: 16 residues. Per germline, CDR1 SGHNT and CDR2 YYREEE (reference sequence). Trimming took 0 bases from V and 4 from J, leaving 16 bases between them. In nucleotides, the CDR3 is TGTGCCAGCAGCTTGGATTGGGCGAGCAGGGGCTATGGCTACACCTTC. It codes for CASSLDWASRGYGYTF. Using reference TRBV5-4 and TRBJ1-2 for the parts outside the CDR3, the full variable domain is ETGVTQSPTHLIKTRGQQVTLRCSSQSGHNTVSWYQQALGQGPQFIFQYYREEENGRGNFPPRFSGLQFPNYSSELNVNALELDDSALYLCASSLDWASRGYGYTFGSGTRLTVV.

The CDR3 nucleotides read TGTGCCAGCAACCCGCCGGGGGGCTCCAGCGGGGAGCTGTTTTTT. Its translation: CASNPPGGSSGELFF. This chain links TRBV5-5 with TRBJ2-2; D possibly corresponds to TRBD2 (7 bases). CDR1 and CDR2 (germline): SGHKS, YYEKEE (reference sequence). CDR3 size: 15 residues. V dropped 6 bases and J dropped 7 bases, with 19 bases sitting between them.

The V call is TRBV2, the J call TRBJ2-7; 9 positions agree with TRBD2. CDR3 size: 15 residues. Germline-derived CDR1 and CDR2 are SNHLY and FYNNEI. Trimming removed 2 bases from V and 4 bases from J; junction bases left unmatched: 6. CDR3 protein: CASSESVAGAYEQYF. The CDR3 DNA reads as TGTGCCAGCAGTGAATCGGTAGCGGGAGCTTACGAGCAGTACTTC. Using reference TRBV2 and TRBJ2-7 for the parts outside the CDR3, the full variable domain is EPEVTQTPSHQVTQMGQEVILRCVPISNHLYFYWYRQILGQKVEFLVSFYNNEISEKSEIFDDQFSVERPDGSNFTLKIRSTKLEDSAMYFCASSESVAGAYEQYFGPGTRLTVT.

The chain combines TRBV18 with TRBJ1-1; 8 nucleotides match TRBD1. V was pared by 4 bases and J by 3 bases, with 4 bases of the junction left unmatched. This CDR3 region has 14 residues. The germline gives CDR1 KGHSH, CDR2 LQKENI. The CDR3 DNA follows: TGTGCCAGCTCACTTCAGGGGGCGGACACTGAAGCTTTCTTT. It codes for CASSLQGADTEAFF.

This chain uses TRBV18 with TRBJ1-2, with D perhaps matching TRBD1 (5 bases). Trimming removed 3 bases at V and 5 bases at J, with 13 bases between. Germline V gene data show CDR1 as KGHSH and CDR2 as LQKENI. The CDR3 is 14 residues long. The CDR3 here is CASSPRQGLYGYTF. The CDR3 DNA follows: TGTGCCAGCTCACCTAGGCAGGGCCTATATGGCTACACCTTC.

This clone occurred a few times. The chain combines TRBV30 with TRBJ2-7; TRBD2 matches at 14 bases. CDR3 length: 15 residues. J was trimmed by 9 bases and V by 1 base; bases with no gene match: 8. The V gene's germline CDR1 is GTSNPN and CDR2 SVGIG (reference sequence). The CDR3 nucleotides are TGTGCCTGGAGTGGAAGGGGACTAGCGGGAGTTGGGCAGTACTTC. Its protein product is CAWSGRGLAGVGQYF.

This chain joins TRBV6-1 and TRBJ1-5; 7 nucleotides line up with TRBD1. The CDR3 is 13 residues long. Germline V gene data show CDR1 as MNHNS and CDR2 as SASEGT. V dropped 10 bases and J dropped 3; count of bases not matched to a gene: 6. The CDR3 spells CATQTGYNQPQHF. CDR3 nucleotide sequence: TGTGCCACCCAGACAGGGTACAATCAGCCCCAGCATTTT.

For this clone: This may come from a read error, since a much larger clone is one base off. This chain links TRBV2 with TRBJ2-2, with 7 bases that match TRBD1. V gave up 4 bases and J gave up 4 bases; unmatched junction bases: 3. The CDR3 is 14 residues long. CDR1 and CDR2 (germline): SNHLY, FYNNEI. DNA for the CDR3: TGTGCCAGCAGTGGACAGGGTCGCACCGGGGAGCTGTTTTTT. Its translation: CASSGQGRTGELFF.

The gene calls are TRBV9 and TRBJ2-7, with D perhaps matching TRBD1 (5 bases). The V gene lost 0 bases and the J gene lost 6 bases, with 16 bases spanning the gap. The CDR3 consists of 15 residues. The germline V gene has CDR1 SGDLS and CDR2 YYNGEE. The CDR3 sequence: CASSVAAGPPSEQYF. As DNA, the CDR3 is TGTGCCAGCAGCGTAGCGGCAGGGCCCCCCTCCGAGCAGTACTTC.

J is TRBJ2-7 and V is TRBV18; a possible D gene is TRBD2 (5 bases). The germline CDR1 and CDR2 sequences are KGHSH and LQKENI. Trimming removed 6 bases at V and 2 bases at J, with 14 bases between. The CDR3 totals 14 residues. As DNA, the CDR3 is TGTGCCAGCTCGGGCCGAAGCGGAACCTACGAGCAGTACTTC. This encodes CASSGRSGTYEQYF.

There are a few counts of this clone. The chain links TRBV7-8 to TRBJ2-3; tentative D call: TRBD1 (5 bases). V lost 3 bases, J lost 6 bases, and 13 bases lay in between. The germline CDR1 and CDR2 sequences are SGHVS and FQNEAQ. The CDR3 extends over 14 amino acids. CDR3 sequence reads: CASSFYQGTDTQYF. In DNA, the CDR3 is TGTGCCAGCAGCTTCTACCAGGGTACTGATACGCAGTATTTT.

The chain is built from TRBV5-1 and TRBJ2-1, with D unresolved. V was clipped by 0 bases and J by 5 bases, with 12 bases between them. The germline V gene encodes CDR1 SGHRS and CDR2 YFSETQ. There are 15 residues in the CDR3. CDR3 nucleotides: TGCGCCAGCAGCTTGGCCCCCGGGTCCCACAATGAGCAGTTCTTC. Its protein product is CASSLAPGSHNEQFF.

This clone was observed a handful of times. This chain joins TRBV15 and TRBJ2-7; 8 positions agree with TRBD2. CDR3 length: 12 residues. The junction had 4 bases not matched to a gene; V was cut back by 6 bases and J by 6 bases. CDR1 and CDR2 from the germline V gene are LNHNV and YYDKDF (reference sequence). This CDR3 reads CATRKGTSEQYF. The CDR3 DNA reads TGTGCCACCAGAAAGGGGACTAGCGAGCAGTACTTC. The full variable domain, its missing parts supplied by reference TRBV15 and TRBJ2-7, is DAMVIQNPRYQVTQFGKPVTLSCSQTLNHNVMYWYQQKSSQAPKLLFHYYDKDFNNEADTPDNFQSRRPNTSFCFLDIRSPGLGDTAMYLCATRKGTSEQYFGPGTRLTVT.

This clone was detected a few times. The chain has TRBV9 and TRBJ1-3; D remains unclear. This CDR3 contains 15 residues. V was cut by 0 bases and J by 0 bases, with 7 bases left in between. In germline, CDR1 is SGDLS, CDR2 YYNGEE. The CDR3 DNA reads TGTGCCAGCAGCGTAGATGGCAACTCTGGAAACACCATATATTTT. As protein: CASSVDGNSGNTIYF.

The rearrangement links TRBV5-1 to TRBJ2-7; 8 positions match TRBD1. Germline-derived CDR1 and CDR2 are SGHRS and YFSETQ. The trim removed 4 bases at V and 5 bases at J, leaving 2 bases unmatched. This CDR3 is 12 amino acids long. The CDR3 reads CASSRTGNEQYF. CDR3 sequence (DNA): TGCGCCAGCAGCCGGACAGGGAACGAGCAGTACTTC. Full variable domain (missing parts from reference TRBV5-1 and TRBJ2-7): KAGVTQTPRYLIKTRGQQVTLSCSPISGHRSVSWYQQTPGQGLQFLFEYFSETQRNKGNFPGRFSGRQFSNSRSEMNVSTLELGDSALYLCASSRTGNEQYFGPGTRLTVT.

The genes are TRBV7-3 and TRBJ2-2; 8 nucleotides align to TRBD2. The germline V gene has CDR1 SGHTA and CDR2 FQGTGA. V lost 2 bases, J lost 7 bases, and 9 bases stayed unmatched. This CDR3 is 16 amino acids long. The CDR3 spells CASSLHGRANGGELFF. CDR3 in DNA: TGTGCCAGCAGCTTACACGGGAGGGCCAATGGCGGGGAGCTGTTTTTT.

The chain has TRBV5-1 and TRBJ2-1; 9 bases fit TRBD2. This CDR3 spans 16 amino acids. V shed 2 bases, J shed 0 bases, and the junction held 3 bases outside the gene matches. CDR1 and CDR2 from the germline V gene are SGHRS and YFSETQ. CDR3 sequence: CASSFLAGSSYNEQFF. CDR3 DNA sequence: TGCGCCAGCAGCTTCCTAGCGGGATCCTCCTACAATGAGCAGTTCTTC.

This chain joins TRBV19 and TRBJ1-2; 11 bases align to TRBD1. The CDR3 extends over 15 amino acids. CDR1 is LNHDA, CDR2 SQIVND, per germline (reference sequence). J was trimmed by 2 bases and V by 9 bases; bases with no gene match: 8. CDR3 loop: CASRDRGRGNYGYTF. DNA for the CDR3: TGTGCCAGCCGGGACAGGGGGAGAGGAAACTATGGCTACACCTTC.

The rearrangement joins TRBV5-1 to TRBJ2-2; TRBD1 matches at 8 bases. Germline V CDR1 and CDR2: SGHRS, YFSETQ. The V and J ends lost 0 bases and 1 base, in that order; junction bases with no gene match: 2. This CDR3 contains 16 residues. The CDR3 nucleotides are TGCGCCAGCAGCTTGGGGACAGGGCTGAACACCGGGGAGCTGTTTTTT. Protein product: CASSLGTGLNTGELFF.

The chain joins TRBV6-1 to TRBJ1-1, with D possibly TRBD1 on 6 matching bases. The V end was cut by 5 bases, the J end by 0 bases, with 10 bases between. The CDR3 extends over 14 amino acids. Germline loops: CDR1 MNHNS, CDR2 SASEGT. The CDR3 sequence is CASSREGVNTEAFF. The CDR3 nucleotides are TGTGCCAGCAGTCGAGAGGGGGTGAACACTGAAGCTTTCTTT.

CDR3 bases: TGTGCCAGCAGTCCCATCCCGGGACTAGCTCCCGGGGAGCTGTTTTTT. It encodes CASSPIPGLAPGELFF. The rearrangement uses TRBV7-3 and TRBJ2-2, with 9 nucleotides matching TRBD2. After removal of 6 bases from V and 6 bases from J, the junction contained 11 bases not matched to a gene. There are 16 residues in the CDR3. The germline V gene has CDR1 SGHTA and CDR2 FQGTGA.

This clone was found a few times. The rearrangement links TRBV28 to TRBJ1-1; TRBD1 matches 8 bases. Looked up from germline, CDR1 is MDHEN and CDR2 is SYDVKM. The V segment lost 7 bases and the J segment 0 bases; nucleotides outside the gene matches: 7. The CDR3 totals 15 residues. The CDR3 nucleotides read TGTGCCAGCACTCCAGGGGGCGGAATGAACACTGAAGCTTTCTTT. Amino acids: CASTPGGGMNTEAFF.

This sequence joins TRBV27 and TRBJ2-7; 7 nucleotides line up with TRBD1. This CDR3 region has 15 residues. J gave up 4 bases and V 6 bases, and 12 bases lay outside the gene matches. Germline-derived CDR1 and CDR2 are MNHEY and SMNVEV (reference sequence). Here the CDR3 DNA reads TGTGCCAGCAGCACAACCGGGACAGTCGGTTACGAGCAGTACTTC. This encodes CASSTTGTVGYEQYF.

The chain employs TRBV30 and TRBJ2-3, with D possibly TRBD1 on 6 matching bases. The CDR3 extends over 13 amino acids. Germline CDR1 is GTSNPN and CDR2 is SVGIG (reference sequence). Trimming took off 3 bases at V and 2 bases at J, with 9 bases between the two ends. The CDR3 is CAWSRDNTDTQYF. The CDR3 DNA is TGTGCCTGGAGCCGGGACAACACAGATACGCAGTATTTT.